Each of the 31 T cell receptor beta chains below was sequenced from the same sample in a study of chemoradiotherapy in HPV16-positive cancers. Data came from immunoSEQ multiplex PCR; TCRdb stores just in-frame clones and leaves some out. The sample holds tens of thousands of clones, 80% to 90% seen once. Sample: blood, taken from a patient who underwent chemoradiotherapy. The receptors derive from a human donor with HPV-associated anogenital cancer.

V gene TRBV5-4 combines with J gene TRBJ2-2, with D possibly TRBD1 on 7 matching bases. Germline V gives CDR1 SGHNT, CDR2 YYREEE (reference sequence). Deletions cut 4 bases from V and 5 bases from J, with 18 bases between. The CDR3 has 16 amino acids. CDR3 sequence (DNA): TGTGCCAGCAGCCCTGAGGGGGCGCGGGGAACCGGGGAGCTGTTTTTT. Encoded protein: CASSPEGARGTGELFF.

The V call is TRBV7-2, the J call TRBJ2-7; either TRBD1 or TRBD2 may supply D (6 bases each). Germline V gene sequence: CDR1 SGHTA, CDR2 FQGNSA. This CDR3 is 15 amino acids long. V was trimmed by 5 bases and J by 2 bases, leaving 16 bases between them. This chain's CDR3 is CASSQRTGGTYEQYF. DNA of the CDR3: TGTGCCAGCAGCCAAAGGACCGGGGGCACCTACGAGCAGTACTTC.

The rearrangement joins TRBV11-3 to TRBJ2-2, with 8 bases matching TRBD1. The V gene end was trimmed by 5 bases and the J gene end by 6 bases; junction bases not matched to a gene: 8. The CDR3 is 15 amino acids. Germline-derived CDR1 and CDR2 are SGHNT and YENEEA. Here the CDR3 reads CASSARQGIAGELFF. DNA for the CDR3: TGTGCCAGCAGCGCTAGACAGGGGATAGCCGGGGAGCTGTTTTTT.

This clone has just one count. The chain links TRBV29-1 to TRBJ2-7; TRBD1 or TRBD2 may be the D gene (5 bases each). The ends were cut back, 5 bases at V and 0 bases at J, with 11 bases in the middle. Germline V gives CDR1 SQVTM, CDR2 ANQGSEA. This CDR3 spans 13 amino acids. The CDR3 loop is CSVRPGPSYEQYF. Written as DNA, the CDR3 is TGCAGCGTTCGCCCGGGACCCTCCTACGAGCAGTACTTC.

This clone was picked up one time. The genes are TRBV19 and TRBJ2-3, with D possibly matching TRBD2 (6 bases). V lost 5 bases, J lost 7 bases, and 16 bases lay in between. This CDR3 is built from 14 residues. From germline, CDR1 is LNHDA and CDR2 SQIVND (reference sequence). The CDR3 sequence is CASSPAGGPYTQYF. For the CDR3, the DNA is TGTGCCAGTAGTCCAGCGGGTGGACCTTATACGCAGTATTTT.

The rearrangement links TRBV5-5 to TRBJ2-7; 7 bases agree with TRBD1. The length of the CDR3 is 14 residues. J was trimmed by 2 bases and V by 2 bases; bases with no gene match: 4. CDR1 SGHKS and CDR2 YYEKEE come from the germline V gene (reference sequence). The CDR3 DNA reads TGTGCCAGCAGCTTCGAGGGGGCCACCTACGAGCAGTACTTC. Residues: CASSFEGATYEQYF.

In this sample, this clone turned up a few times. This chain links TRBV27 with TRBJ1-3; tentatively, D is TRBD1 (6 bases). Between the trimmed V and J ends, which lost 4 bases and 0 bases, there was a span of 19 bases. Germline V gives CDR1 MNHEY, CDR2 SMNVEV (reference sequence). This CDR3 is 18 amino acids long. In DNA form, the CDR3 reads TGTGCCAGCAGTTCCATATCACAGGGCCAAACCTCTGGAAACACCATATATTTT. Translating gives CASSSISQGQTSGNTIYF.

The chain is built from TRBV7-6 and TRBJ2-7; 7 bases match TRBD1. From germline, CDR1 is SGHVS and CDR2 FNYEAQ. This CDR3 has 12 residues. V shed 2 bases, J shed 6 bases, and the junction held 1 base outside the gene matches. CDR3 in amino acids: CASSLRGREQYF. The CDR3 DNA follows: TGTGCCAGCAGCTTAAGGGGGCGCGAGCAGTACTTC.

The CDR3 DNA reads TGTGCCAGCAGCTTTCAGAGGGCCCGGGAGAACGAGCAGTACTTC. Its translation is CASSFQRARENEQYF. The J gene is TRBJ2-7, the V gene TRBV7-2; TRBD2 is a possible D gene (6 bases). Trimming stripped 3 bases from V and 5 bases from J, with 17 bases between. The CDR3 contains 15 residues. Germline values: CDR1 SGHTA, CDR2 FQGNSA.

CDR3 sequence (DNA): TGTGCCACCACGCTGGGTGGGAACACCGGGGAGCTGTTTTTT. It translates to CATTLGGNTGELFF. The rearrangement links TRBV15 to TRBJ2-2; D is undetermined. Trimming took 7 bases from V and 1 from J, leaving 10 bases between them. From germline, CDR1 is LNHNV and CDR2 YYDKDF (reference sequence). This CDR3 is built from 14 residues.

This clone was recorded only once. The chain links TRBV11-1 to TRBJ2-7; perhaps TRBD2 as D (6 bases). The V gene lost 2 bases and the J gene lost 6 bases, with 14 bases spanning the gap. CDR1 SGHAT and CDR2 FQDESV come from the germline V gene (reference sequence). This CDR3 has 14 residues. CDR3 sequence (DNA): TGTGCCAGCAGCTTATGGAGGGGTGGCATCGAGCAGTACTTC. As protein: CASSLWRGGIEQYF.

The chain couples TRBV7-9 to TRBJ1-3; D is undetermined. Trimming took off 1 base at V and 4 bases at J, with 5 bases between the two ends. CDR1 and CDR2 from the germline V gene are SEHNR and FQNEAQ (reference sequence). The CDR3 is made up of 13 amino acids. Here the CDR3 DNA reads TGTGCCAGCAGCTTAGACGGCGGAAACACCATATATTTT. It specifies CASSLDGGNTIYF.

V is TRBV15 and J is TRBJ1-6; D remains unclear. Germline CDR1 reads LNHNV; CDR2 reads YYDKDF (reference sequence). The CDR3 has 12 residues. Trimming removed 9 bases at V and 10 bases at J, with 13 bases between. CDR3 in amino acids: CATSQKVSPLHF. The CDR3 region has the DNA TGTGCCACAAGCCAGAAGGTCTCACCCCTCCACTTT. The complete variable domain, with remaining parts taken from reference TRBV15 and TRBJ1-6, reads DAMVIQNPRYQVTQFGKPVTLSCSQTLNHNVMYWYQQKSSQAPKLLFHYYDKDFNNEADTPDNFQSRRPNTSFCFLDIRSPGLGDTAMYLCATSQKVSPLHFGNGTRLTVT.

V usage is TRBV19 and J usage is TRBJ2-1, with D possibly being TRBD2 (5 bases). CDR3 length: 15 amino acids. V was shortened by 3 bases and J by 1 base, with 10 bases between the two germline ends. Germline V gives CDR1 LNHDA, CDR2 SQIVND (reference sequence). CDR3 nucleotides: TGTGCCAGTAGTATTGGAACTAGATCCTACAATGAGCAGTTCTTC. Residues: CASSIGTRSYNEQFF. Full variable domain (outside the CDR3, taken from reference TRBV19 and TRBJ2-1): DGGITQSPKYLFRKEGQNVTLSCEQNLNHDAMYWYRQDPGQGLRLIYYSQIVNDFQKGDIAEGYSVSREKKESFPLTVTSAQKNPTAFYLCASSIGTRSYNEQFFGPGTRLTVL.

Here the CDR3 reads CASRPPGVTNTEAFF. CDR3 coding DNA: TGTGCCAGCAGGCCCCCAGGGGTTACGAACACTGAAGCTTTCTTT. The chain employs TRBV2 and TRBJ1-1, with D perhaps matching TRBD1 (6 bases). The CDR3 sequence is 15 residues long. Per the germline V gene, CDR1 is SNHLY and CDR2 is FYNNEI. V was clipped by 6 bases and J by 1 base, with 15 bases between them.

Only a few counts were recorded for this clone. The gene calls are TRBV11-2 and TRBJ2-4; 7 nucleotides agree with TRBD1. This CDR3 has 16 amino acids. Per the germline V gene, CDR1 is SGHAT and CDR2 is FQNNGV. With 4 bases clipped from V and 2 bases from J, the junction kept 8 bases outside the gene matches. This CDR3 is CASSSDRRVPKNIQYF. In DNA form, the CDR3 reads TGTGCCAGCAGCTCGGACAGGCGTGTTCCCAAAAACATTCAGTACTTC.

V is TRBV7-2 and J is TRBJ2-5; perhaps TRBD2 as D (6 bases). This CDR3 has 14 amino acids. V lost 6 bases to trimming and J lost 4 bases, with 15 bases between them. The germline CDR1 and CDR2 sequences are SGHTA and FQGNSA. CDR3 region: CASSVLGSGETQYF. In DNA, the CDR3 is TGTGCCAGCAGTGTGCTGGGTAGCGGAGAGACCCAGTACTTC. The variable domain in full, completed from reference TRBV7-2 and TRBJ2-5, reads GAGVSQSPSNKVTEKGKDVELRCDPISGHTALYWYRQSLGQGLEFLIYFQGNSAPDKSGLPSDRFSAERTGGSVSTLTIQRTQQEDSAVYLCASSVLGSGETQYFGPGTRLLVL.

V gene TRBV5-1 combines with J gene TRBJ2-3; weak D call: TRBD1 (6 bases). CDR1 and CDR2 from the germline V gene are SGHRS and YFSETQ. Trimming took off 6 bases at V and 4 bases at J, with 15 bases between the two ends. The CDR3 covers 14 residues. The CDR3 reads CASTAPRGADTQYF. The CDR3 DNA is TGCGCCAGCACCGCGCCCAGGGGTGCAGATACGCAGTATTTT.

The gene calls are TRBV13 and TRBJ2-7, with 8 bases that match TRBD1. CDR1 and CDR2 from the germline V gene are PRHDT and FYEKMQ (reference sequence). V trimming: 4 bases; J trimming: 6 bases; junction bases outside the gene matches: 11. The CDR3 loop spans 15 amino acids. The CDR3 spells CASSSTDRVGGEQYF. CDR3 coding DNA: TGTGCCAGCAGCTCGACGGACAGGGTAGGAGGCGAGCAGTACTTC.

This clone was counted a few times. The CDR3 here is CASSFQSSSYNEQFF. The CDR3 DNA sequence: TGTGCCAGCAGTTTTCAGTCTAGCTCCTACAATGAGCAGTTCTTC. The V call is TRBV2, the J call TRBJ2-1; D remains unclear. The germline V gene encodes CDR1 SNHLY and CDR2 FYNNEI. V lost 5 bases to trimming and J lost 0 bases, with 11 bases between them. The CDR3 runs 15 residues.

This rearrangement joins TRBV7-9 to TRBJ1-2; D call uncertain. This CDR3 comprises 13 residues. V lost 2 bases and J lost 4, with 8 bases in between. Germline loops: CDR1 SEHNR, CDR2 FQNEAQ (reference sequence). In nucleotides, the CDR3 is TGTGCCAGCAGCTTAACCGACTTCTATGGCTACACCTTC. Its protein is CASSLTDFYGYTF. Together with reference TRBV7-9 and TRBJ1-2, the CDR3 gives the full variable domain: DTGVSQNPRHKITKRGQNVTFRCDPISEHNRLYWYRQTLGQGPEFLTYFQNEAQLEKSRLLSDRFSAERPKGSFSTLEIQRTEQGDSAMYLCASSLTDFYGYTFGSGTRLTVV.

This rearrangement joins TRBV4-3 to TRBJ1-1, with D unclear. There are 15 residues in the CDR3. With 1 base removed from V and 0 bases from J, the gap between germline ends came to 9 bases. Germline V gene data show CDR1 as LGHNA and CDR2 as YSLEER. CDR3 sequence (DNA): TGCGCCAGCAGCCAAGCGACAAACATGAACACTGAAGCTTTCTTT. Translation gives CASSQATNMNTEAFF.

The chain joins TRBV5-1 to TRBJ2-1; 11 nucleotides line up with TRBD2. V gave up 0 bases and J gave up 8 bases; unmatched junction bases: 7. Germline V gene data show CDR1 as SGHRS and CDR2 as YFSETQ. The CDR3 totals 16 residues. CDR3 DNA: TGCGCCAGCAGCTTGGGAGGGACTAGCGGCGTGGATGAGCAGTTCTTC. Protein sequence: CASSLGGTSGVDEQFF.

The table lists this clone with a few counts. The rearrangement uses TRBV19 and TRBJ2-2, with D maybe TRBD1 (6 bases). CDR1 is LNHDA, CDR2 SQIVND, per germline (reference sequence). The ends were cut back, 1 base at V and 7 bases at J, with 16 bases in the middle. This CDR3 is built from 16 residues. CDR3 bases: TGTGCCAGTAGTATAGCTTCAGGGGTTGGGGGCGGGGAGCTGTTTTTT. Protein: CASSIASGVGGGELFF.

The CDR3 DNA follows: TGTGCCAGCAGCTCTCCCTGGGGCGGGAGTGACATTCAGTACTTC. This gives the protein CASSSPWGGSDIQYF. The rearrangement links TRBV7-2 to TRBJ2-4; 7 nucleotides align to TRBD2. Trimming took 4 bases from V and 8 from J; bases not matched to a gene: 11. The CDR3 consists of 15 residues. The germline V gene has CDR1 SGHTA and CDR2 FQGNSA.

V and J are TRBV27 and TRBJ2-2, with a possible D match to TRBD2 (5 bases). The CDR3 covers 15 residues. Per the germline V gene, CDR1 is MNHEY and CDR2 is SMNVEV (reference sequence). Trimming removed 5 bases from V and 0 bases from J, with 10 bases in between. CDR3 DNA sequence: TGTGCCAGCAGTCCGGAGGTACCGAACACCGGGGAGCTGTTTTTT. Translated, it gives CASSPEVPNTGELFF.

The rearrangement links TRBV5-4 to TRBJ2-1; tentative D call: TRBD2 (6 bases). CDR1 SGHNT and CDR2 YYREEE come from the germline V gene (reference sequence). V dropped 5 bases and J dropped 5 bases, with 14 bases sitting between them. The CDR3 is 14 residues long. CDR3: CASRSSAWDNEQFF. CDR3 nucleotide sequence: TGTGCCAGCAGATCTAGCGCCTGGGACAATGAGCAGTTCTTC.

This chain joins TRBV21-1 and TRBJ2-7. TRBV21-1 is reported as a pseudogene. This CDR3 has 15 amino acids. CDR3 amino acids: CASSGVEGKGYEQYF. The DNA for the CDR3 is TGTGCCAGCAGCGGGGTGGAAGGGAAGGGCTACGAGCAGTACTTC.

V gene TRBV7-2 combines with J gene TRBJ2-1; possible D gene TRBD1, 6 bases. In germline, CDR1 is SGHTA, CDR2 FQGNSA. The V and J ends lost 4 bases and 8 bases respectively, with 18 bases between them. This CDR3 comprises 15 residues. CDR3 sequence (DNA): TGTGCCAGCAGCTCCGATTTGGGGACAACGGATGAGCAGTTCTTC. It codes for CASSSDLGTTDEQFF.

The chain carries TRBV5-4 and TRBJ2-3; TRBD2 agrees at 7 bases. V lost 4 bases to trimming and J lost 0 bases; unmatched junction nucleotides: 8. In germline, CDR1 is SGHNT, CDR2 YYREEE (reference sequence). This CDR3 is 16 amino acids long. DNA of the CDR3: TGTGCCAGCAGCCCGGGAGGTCTCTCAAGCACAGATACGCAGTATTTT. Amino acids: CASSPGGLSSTDTQYF.

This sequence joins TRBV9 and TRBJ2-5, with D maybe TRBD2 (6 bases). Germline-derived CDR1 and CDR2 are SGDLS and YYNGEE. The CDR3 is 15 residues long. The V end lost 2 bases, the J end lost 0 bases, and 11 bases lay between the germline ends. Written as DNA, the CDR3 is TGTGCCAGCAGCGTTGGGAGGACTGACCAAGAGACCCAGTACTTC. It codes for CASSVGRTDQETQYF.